Each of the 29 T cell receptor beta chains below was sequenced from the same sample in a study of blood T cell repertoires in COVID-19. Clones were read by immunoSEQ multiplex PCR, and TCRdb kept only the in-frame ones, dropping some. The sample contains approximately 270,000 clones, approximately 90% of which appear only once. Sequenced sample: PBMCs or T cells enriched from blood (not recorded which). Receptor source: a woman aged 25-40 years with acute COVID-19.

This chain uses TRBV18 with TRBJ2-7, with TRBD1 identical over 8 bases. The junction had 9 bases not matched to a gene; V was cut back by 2 bases and J by 6 bases. The CDR3 totals 15 residues. Per the germline V gene, CDR1 is KGHSH and CDR2 is LQKENI. The CDR3 nucleotides are TGTGCCAGCTCACCAAGAGGACAGGGAGAGGGCGAGCAGTACTTC. Its protein is CASSPRGQGEGEQYF. The entire variable domain, with the rest obtained from reference TRBV18 and TRBJ2-7, is as follows: NAGVMQNPRHLVRRRGQEARLRCSPMKGHSHVYWYRQLPEEGLKFMVYLQKENIIDESGMPKERFSAEFPKEGPSILRIQQVVRGDSAAYFCASSPRGQGEGEQYFGPGTRLTVT.

The chain has TRBV28 and TRBJ2-5, with no clear D. Germline-derived CDR1 and CDR2 are MDHEN and SYDVKM. V was shortened by 6 bases and J by 5 bases, with 10 bases between the two germline ends. The CDR3 is made up of 12 amino acids. The CDR3 loop reads CASRGRGETQYF. In nucleotides, the CDR3 is TGTGCCAGCAGGGGTCGAGGCGAGACCCAGTACTTC.

The chain joins TRBV6-4 to TRBJ2-3, with D hard to call. Germline CDR1 reads MRHNA; CDR2 reads SNTAGT. V lost 0 bases and J 5 bases, leaving 6 bases between the germline ends. The CDR3 is 13 amino acids. In DNA, the CDR3 is TGTGCCAGCAGTGACTCCCCCAGAGATACGCAGTATTTT. This sequence encodes CASSDSPRDTQYF.

The chain carries TRBV18 and TRBJ1-1; 7 nucleotides agree with TRBD1. After removal of 3 bases from V and 5 bases from J, the junction contained 6 bases not matched to a gene. Germline V gives CDR1 KGHSH, CDR2 LQKENI. The CDR3 runs 14 residues. The CDR3 DNA sequence: TGTGCCAGCTCACCTGAGGGGGCTAGGACTGAAGCTTTCTTT. This encodes CASSPEGARTEAFF.

V usage is TRBV28 and J usage is TRBJ1-5; D is possibly TRBD1 (5 bases). V lost 7 bases to trimming and J lost 5 bases, with 15 bases between them. CDR3 length: 14 amino acids. From germline, CDR1 is MDHEN and CDR2 SYDVKM. Here the CDR3 reads CASTIAQGDQPQHF. In nucleotides, the CDR3 is TGTGCCAGCACAATAGCCCAGGGCGATCAGCCCCAGCATTTT.

The chain employs TRBV4-1 and TRBJ2-7; D gene uncertain. This CDR3 has 16 residues. Germline V lookup: CDR1 MGHRA, CDR2 YSYEKL. Trimming shortened V by 4 bases and J by 0 bases, and 16 bases separated the two germline ends. The CDR3 protein is CASSPRQGQDSYEQYF. The CDR3, as DNA: TGCGCCAGCAGCCCAAGACAAGGCCAGGACTCCTACGAGCAGTACTTC.

The chain is built from TRBV3-1 (or the pseudogene TRBV3-2) and TRBJ2-7, with D possibly being TRBD2 (5 bases). Germline V gene sequence: CDR1 LGHDT, CDR2 YNNKEL (reference sequence). V gave up 8 bases and J gave up 9 bases, with 20 bases separating them. CDR3 size: 13 residues. The CDR3 loop reads CASSASGSTGQYF. The DNA for the CDR3 is TGTGCCAGCTCCGCGAGCGGATCAACTGGGCAGTACTTC.

The chain recombines TRBV5-1 with TRBJ2-1; 8 bases align to TRBD1. V lost 4 bases, J lost 3 bases, and 9 bases stayed unmatched. Germline CDR1 reads SGHRS; CDR2 reads YFSETQ. The CDR3 spans 16 residues. The CDR3 here is CASSRIQGAGYNEQFF. The CDR3 nucleotides read TGCGCCAGCAGCAGGATTCAGGGGGCCGGCTACAATGAGCAGTTCTTC.

The V and J genes are TRBV5-4 and TRBJ2-3; D is ambiguous. From germline, CDR1 is SGHNT and CDR2 YYREEE (reference sequence). The length of the CDR3 is 12 residues. V shed 2 bases and J shed 6 bases, with 7 bases lying between them. CDR3 loop: CASSFAADTQYF. DNA for the CDR3: TGTGCCAGCAGCTTTGCTGCGGATACGCAGTATTTT.

This clone showed up just once. The J gene is TRBJ2-7, the V gene TRBV28, with 13 bases lining up with TRBD2. Germline lookup yields CDR1 MDHEN and CDR2 SYDVKM. Trimming at V came to 3 bases and at J to 4 bases, leaving 12 bases not matched to a gene. The CDR3 is made up of 18 amino acids. CDR3 nucleotide sequence: TGTGCCAGCAGTTTTCCGACTAGCGGGAGGCGCCCTGGGTACGAGCAGTACTTC. Translating it yields CASSFPTSGRRPGYEQYF.

This clone was detected once. The chain combines TRBV3-1 (or the pseudogene TRBV3-2) with TRBJ2-1; perhaps TRBD2 as D (6 bases). This CDR3 is 15 amino acids long. The ends were cut back, 0 bases at V and 3 bases at J, with 9 bases in the middle. The V gene's germline CDR1 is LGHDT and CDR2 YNNKEL (reference sequence). The CDR3 region is CASSQERTNYNEQFF. DNA of the CDR3: TGTGCCAGCAGCCAAGAAAGGACTAACTACAATGAGCAGTTCTTC.

V and J are TRBV7-3 and TRBJ2-7; TRBD1 aligns across 9 bases. The CDR3 totals 14 residues. The junction had 4 bases not matched to a gene; V was cut back by 5 bases and J by 2 bases. Germline-derived CDR1 and CDR2 are SGHTA and FQGTGA. This CDR3 is CASSPGQGPYEQYF. The DNA for the CDR3 is TGTGCCAGCAGCCCGGGACAGGGACCCTACGAGCAGTACTTC.

V gene TRBV9 combines with J gene TRBJ1-4; perhaps TRBD1 as D (6 bases). Trimming cost V 3 bases and J 5 bases, with 14 bases left between them. The germline CDR1 and CDR2 sequences are SGDLS and YYNGEE. The CDR3 runs 15 residues. The CDR3, as DNA: TGTGCCAGCAGCGCAGGACAGTTATCAAATGAAAAACTGTTTTTT. It is translated as CASSAGQLSNEKLFF.

The J gene is TRBJ2-3, the V gene TRBV7-8; 7 bases agree with TRBD1. This CDR3 region has 16 residues. V shed 1 base, J shed 14 bases, and the junction held 18 bases outside the gene matches. Per germline, CDR1 SGHVS and CDR2 FQNEAQ. CDR3 coding DNA: TGTGCCAGCAGCTTAGAGGAGACAGCCTGGCAAGGGGGCATGTATTTT. Its translation: CASSLEETAWQGGMYF. Looking up the rest from reference TRBV7-8 and TRBJ2-3 gives the full variable domain: GAGVSQSPRYKVAKRGQDVALRCDPISGHVSLFWYQQALGQGPEFLTYFQNEAQLDKSGLPSDRFFAERPEGSVSTLKIQRTQQEDSAVYLCASSLEETAWQGGMYFGPGTRLTVL.

The chain joins TRBV2 to TRBJ2-2; D gene unclear. Between the trimmed V and J ends, which lost 2 bases and 0 bases, there was a span of 10 bases. The length of the CDR3 is 16 residues. Germline lookup yields CDR1 SNHLY and CDR2 FYNNEI. The CDR3 region has the DNA TGTGCCAGCAGTGAAATGCAGAACCCGAACACCGGGGAGCTGTTTTTT. Amino acid sequence: CASSEMQNPNTGELFF.

V gene TRBV10-2 combines with J gene TRBJ2-5; possibly TRBD2 for D (6 bases). The CDR3 has 16 residues. The germline CDR1 and CDR2 sequences are WSHSY and SAAADI. Deletions cut 3 bases from V and 2 bases from J, with 16 bases between. CDR3 amino acids: CASSDFGGPKQETQYF. DNA for the CDR3: TGCGCCAGCAGTGATTTTGGAGGGCCAAAGCAAGAGACCCAGTACTTC.

V usage is TRBV12-5 and J usage is TRBJ2-6; perhaps TRBD2 as D (5 bases). The CDR3 totals 17 residues. Germline lookup yields CDR1 LGHNT and CDR2 FRNRAP. Trimming took off 2 bases at V and 2 bases at J, with 13 bases between the two ends. CDR3 protein: CASGLTGPTTGANVLTF. DNA of the CDR3: TGTGCTAGTGGTTTGACTGGACCGACTACTGGGGCCAACGTCCTGACTTTC.

Comments on this clone: The sample contains more than one DNA sequence encoding this CDR3. V and J are TRBV30 and TRBJ1-1; the D is unclear. The CDR3 loop spans 13 amino acids. From germline, CDR1 is GTSNPN and CDR2 SVGIG (reference sequence). V was trimmed by 0 bases and J by 2 bases, leaving 7 bases between them. The chain's CDR3 is CAWSVAGNTEAFF. Here the CDR3 DNA reads TGTGCCTGGAGTGTTGCGGGCAACACTGAAGCTTTCTTT.

The V and J genes are TRBV9 and TRBJ2-1; 7 bases match TRBD2. The germline gives CDR1 SGDLS, CDR2 YYNGEE. The CDR3 has 16 residues. V was clipped by 0 bases and J by 7 bases; unmatched bases: 10. The DNA for the CDR3 is TGTGCCAGCAGCGTAGAGCTAGCGGTTTTGGGGAATGAGCAGTTCTTC. As protein: CASSVELAVLGNEQFF.

A single count supports this clone. The V gene is TRBV9, the J gene TRBJ1-3, with TRBD1 matching 9 bases. The CDR3 loop spans 18 amino acids. Germline assignment: CDR1 SGDLS and CDR2 YYNGEE. The V gene end was trimmed by 0 bases and the J gene end by 0 bases; junction bases not matched to a gene: 7. CDR3 sequence (DNA): TGTGCCAGCAGCGTAGAGGGGGACAGGGAAGGCTCTGGAAACACCATATATTTT. Protein: CASSVEGDREGSGNTIYF.

V usage is TRBV6-2 or TRBV6-3 and J usage is TRBJ1-4, with TRBD1 identical over 9 bases. The CDR3 length is 14 residues. The V and J ends lost 4 bases and 10 bases, in that order; junction bases with no gene match: 7. Per germline, CDR1 MNHEY and CDR2 SVGEGT. The CDR3 loop reads CASSSTGGMRKLFF. The CDR3 region has the DNA TGTGCCAGCAGTTCGACAGGGGGGATGCGAAAACTGTTTTTT.

The CDR3 DNA follows: TGTGCCAGCAGTTTGCAGGGGTTGGATTCACCCCTCCACTTT. Translation: CASSLQGLDSPLHF. The chain combines TRBV7-3 with TRBJ1-6; tentatively, D is TRBD1 (6 bases). Germline V gene sequence: CDR1 SGHTA, CDR2 FQGTGA. The CDR3 covers 14 residues. V was trimmed by 6 bases and J by 8 bases, leaving 14 bases between them.

The rearrangement joins TRBV2 to TRBJ2-3; D is ambiguous. Trimming shortened V by 6 bases and J by 6 bases, and 10 bases separated the two germline ends. Germline V lookup: CDR1 SNHLY, CDR2 FYNNEI. This CDR3 region has 12 residues. As DNA, the CDR3 is TGTGCCAGCAGCCCAGGCGTGGATACGCAGTATTTT. Translated, it gives CASSPGVDTQYF.

This chain links TRBV2 with TRBJ2-7; TRBD1 might be the D (6 bases). The CDR3 has 14 amino acids. Deletions cut 6 bases from V and 2 bases from J, with 14 bases between. Germline lookup yields CDR1 SNHLY and CDR2 FYNNEI. This CDR3 is CASSPQGPAYEQYF. The CDR3 DNA is TGTGCCAGCAGCCCACAGGGACCAGCCTACGAGCAGTACTTC.

This sequence joins TRBV7-3 and TRBJ2-2; D possibly corresponds to TRBD1 (6 bases). The CDR3 has 16 amino acids. Germline V CDR1 and CDR2: SGHTA, FQGTGA. The V and J ends lost 5 bases and 0 bases respectively, with 13 bases between them. In DNA form, the CDR3 reads TGTGCCAGCAGCCTGCAGGGGACCCCGAACACCGGGGAGCTGTTTTTT. Its protein product is CASSLQGTPNTGELFF.

The chain joins TRBV6-5 to TRBJ2-7; D is perhaps TRBD2 (6 bases). V lost 6 bases and J lost 0, with 15 bases in between. CDR3 length equals 15 residues. CDR1 MNHEY and CDR2 SVGAGI come from the germline V gene. CDR3 bases: TGTGCCAGCAGGACTAAGGCGGGGAACTCCTACGAGCAGTACTTC. Protein product: CASRTKAGNSYEQYF.

This chain links TRBV10-3 with TRBJ2-7, with D possibly being TRBD2 (6 bases). Germline V gene lookup returns CDR1 ENHRY and CDR2 SYGVKD. The CDR3 runs 16 residues. V lost 2 bases, J lost 6 bases, and 20 bases lay in between. CDR3: CAISERDSGLGGEQYF. DNA for the CDR3: TGTGCCATCAGTGAGCGGGATAGCGGCCTTGGGGGCGAGCAGTACTTC.

The chain recombines TRBV6-1 with TRBJ1-2; the D is unclear. The CDR3 loop spans 13 amino acids. The V gene's germline CDR1 is MNHNS and CDR2 SASEGT. V lost 0 bases and J lost 5, with 7 bases in between. The CDR3 loop reads CASSEAYSYGYTF. The CDR3 DNA follows: TGTGCCAGCAGTGAAGCATACTCGTATGGCTACACCTTC.

This chain connects TRBV19 to TRBJ2-2; D remains unclear. Germline CDR1 is LNHDA and CDR2 is SQIVND (reference sequence). The ends were cut back, 0 bases at V and 3 bases at J, with 14 bases in the middle. There are 17 residues in the CDR3. CDR3 DNA sequence: TGTGCCAGTAGTATAGATCTCTCTAGAATGGACACCGGGGAGCTGTTTTTT. Translation: CASSIDLSRMDTGELFF.